Below are 5 T cell receptor beta chains sequenced from a single sample in a study of blood T cell repertoires in COVID-19. Assay used: immunoSEQ multiplex PCR; TCRdb lists only in-frame clones, some missing. The sample lists about 50,000 clones, about 80% occurring once. Sequencing was carried out using peripheral blood. All receptors derive from a man aged 65-85 years with acute or convalescent COVID-19.

This clone was seen more than once but under ten times. The chain combines TRBV5-6 with TRBJ1-6, with D possibly matching TRBD1 (6 bases). V was shortened by 4 bases and J by 7 bases, with 12 bases between the two germline ends. Germline loops: CDR1 SGHDT, CDR2 YYEEEE. The CDR3 extends over 14 amino acids. The CDR3 loop is CASSLTGSNSPLHF. The CDR3 DNA reads TGTGCCAGCAGCCTGACAGGATCAAATTCACCCCTCCACTTT.

This chain joins TRBV5-1 and TRBJ2-1; D gene uncertain. The CDR3 is 12 residues long. V lost 1 base and J 10 bases, leaving 9 bases between the germline ends. CDR1 and CDR2 from the germline V gene are SGHRS and YFSETQ. Here the CDR3 reads CASSLSSNEQFF. CDR3 DNA: TGCGCCAGCAGCTTGAGCTCCAACGAGCAGTTCTTC.

This chain links TRBV6-5 with TRBJ2-4, with TRBD2 matching 8 bases. The germline CDR1 and CDR2 sequences are MNHEY and SVGAGI. The CDR3 is made up of 14 amino acids. Trimming took 2 bases from V and 7 from J; bases not matched to a gene: 4. In DNA, the CDR3 is TGTGCCAGCAGTTACGGCGGGGGGATGAACATTCAGTACTTC. Its translation is CASSYGGGMNIQYF.

Concerning this clone: With a much larger clone just one base away, this may be a read error. In the same sample, other DNA sequences code for this CDR3. V is TRBV28 and J is TRBJ2-5, with D unresolved. The length of the CDR3 is 17 residues. In germline, CDR1 is MDHEN, CDR2 SYDVKM. Trimming took off 11 bases at V and 5 bases at J, with 30 bases between the two ends. As DNA, the CDR3 is TGTGCCTTCGGCAAGCTGGGCCCGTTGGCCCGACGGGAGACCCAGTACTTC. Translated, it gives CAFGKLGPLARRETQYF.

The gene calls are TRBV9 and TRBJ2-3, with D maybe TRBD2 (5 bases). The CDR3 totals 15 residues. Per germline, CDR1 SGDLS and CDR2 YYNGEE. V gave up 0 bases and J gave up 2 bases, with 10 bases separating them. CDR3 bases: TGTGCCAGCAGCGTAGGGGCGGAGGACACAGATACGCAGTATTTT. Translating gives CASSVGAEDTDTQYF.